This T cell receptor beta chain was recovered during a study of T-cell memory formation after mild COVID-19. Overall study: TCR clusters showed largely donor specificity. Study-wide results and limits: Chiefly within CM and EM were the contracting CD4+ clones; CD8+ ones were within EMRA. Later expanders leaned CD4+, whereas day 15 to 85 contracting clones were balanced CD4/CD8.

The germline V and J ends were trimmed by 2 bases and 0 bases, with 10 bases remaining between them. Germline CDR1 ENHRY, CDR2 SYGVKD. The CDR3 is 16 amino acids. Employing constant-segment primers, 5'RACE generated TCR alpha and TCR beta cDNA libraries bearing sample barcodes and UMIs. MiXCR, run by TCRdb on the 5' RACE reads, gives a single entry per CDR3 protein. The sample has 200,000 to 250,000 distinct CDR3 sequences, more than 8% seen once; the top ten hold 3.5%. As to this clonotype: Antigen: not known.

This TCR was sampled from a young man who had mild COVID-19 (a few samples of this study predate the infection). Cell type and time point are not known. The sample was PBMCs or a T cell subset sorted from them (not recorded which). This chain connects TRBV10-3 to TRBJ2-2, with D maybe TRBD1 (5 bases). The CDR3 loop reads CAISERRGTNTGELFF. The CDR3 DNA is TGTGCCATCAGTGAGAGAAGGGGCACGAACACCGGGGAGCTGTTTTTT.